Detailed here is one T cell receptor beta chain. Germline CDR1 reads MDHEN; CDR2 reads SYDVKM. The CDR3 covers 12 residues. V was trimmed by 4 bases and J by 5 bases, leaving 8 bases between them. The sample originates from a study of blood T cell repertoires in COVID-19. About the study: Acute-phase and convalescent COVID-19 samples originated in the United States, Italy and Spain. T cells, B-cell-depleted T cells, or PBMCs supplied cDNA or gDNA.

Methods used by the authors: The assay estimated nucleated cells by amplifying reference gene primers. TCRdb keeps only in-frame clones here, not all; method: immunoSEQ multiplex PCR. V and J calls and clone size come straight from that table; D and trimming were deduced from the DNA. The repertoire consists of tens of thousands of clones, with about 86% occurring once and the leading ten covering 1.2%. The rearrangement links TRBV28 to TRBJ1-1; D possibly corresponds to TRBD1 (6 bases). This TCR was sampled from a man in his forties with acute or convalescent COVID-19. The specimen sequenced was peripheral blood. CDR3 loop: CASSSTGTEAFF. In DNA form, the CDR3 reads TGTGCCAGCAGTTCAACAGGGACTGAAGCTTTCTTT.